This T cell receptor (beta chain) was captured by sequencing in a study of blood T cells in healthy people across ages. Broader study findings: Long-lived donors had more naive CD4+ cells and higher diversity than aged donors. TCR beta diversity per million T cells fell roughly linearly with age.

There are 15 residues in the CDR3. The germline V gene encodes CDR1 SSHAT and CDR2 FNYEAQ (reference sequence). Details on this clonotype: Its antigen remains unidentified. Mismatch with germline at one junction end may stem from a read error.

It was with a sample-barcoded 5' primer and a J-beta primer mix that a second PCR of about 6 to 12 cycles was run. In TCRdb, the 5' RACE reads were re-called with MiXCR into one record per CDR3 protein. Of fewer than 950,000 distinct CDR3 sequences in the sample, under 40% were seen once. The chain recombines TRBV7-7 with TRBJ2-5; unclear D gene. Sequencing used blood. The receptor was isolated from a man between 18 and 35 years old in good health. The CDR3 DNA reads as TGTGCTAGCAGCTTAGACCTCGGACCCCAAGAGACCCAGTACTTC. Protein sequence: CASSLDLGPQETQYF. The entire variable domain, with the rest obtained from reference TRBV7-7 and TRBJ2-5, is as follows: GAGVSQSPRYKVTKRGQDVTLRCDPISSHATLYWYQQALGQGPEFLTYFNYEAQPDKSGLPSDRFSAERPEGSISTLTIQRTEQRDSAMYRCASSLDLGPQETQYFGPGTRLLVL.